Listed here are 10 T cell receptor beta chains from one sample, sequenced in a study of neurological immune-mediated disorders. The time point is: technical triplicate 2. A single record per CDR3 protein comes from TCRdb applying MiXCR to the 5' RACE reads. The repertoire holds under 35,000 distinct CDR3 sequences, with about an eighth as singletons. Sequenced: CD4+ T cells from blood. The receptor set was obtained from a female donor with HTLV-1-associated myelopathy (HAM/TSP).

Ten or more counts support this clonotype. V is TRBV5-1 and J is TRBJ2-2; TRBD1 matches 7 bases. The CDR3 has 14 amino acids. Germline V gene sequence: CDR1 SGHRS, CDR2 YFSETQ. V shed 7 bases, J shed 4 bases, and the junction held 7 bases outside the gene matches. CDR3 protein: CASRPGQSTGELFF. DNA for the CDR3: TGCGCCAGCCGCCCGGGACAGAGCACCGGGGAGCTGTTTTTT.

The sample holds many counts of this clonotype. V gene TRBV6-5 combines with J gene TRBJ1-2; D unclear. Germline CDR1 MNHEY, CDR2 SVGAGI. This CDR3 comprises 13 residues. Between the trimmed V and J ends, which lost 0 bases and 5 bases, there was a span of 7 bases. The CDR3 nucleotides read TGTGCCAGCAGTTACTCAGTTAGTTATGGCTACACCTTC. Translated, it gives CASSYSVSYGYTF.

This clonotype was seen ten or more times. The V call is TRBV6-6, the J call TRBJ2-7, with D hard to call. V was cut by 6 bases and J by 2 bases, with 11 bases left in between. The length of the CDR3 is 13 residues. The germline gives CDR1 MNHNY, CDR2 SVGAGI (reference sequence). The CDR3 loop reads CASSLVGPYEQYF. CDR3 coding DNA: TGTGCCAGCAGCTTGGTGGGCCCCTACGAGCAGTACTTC.

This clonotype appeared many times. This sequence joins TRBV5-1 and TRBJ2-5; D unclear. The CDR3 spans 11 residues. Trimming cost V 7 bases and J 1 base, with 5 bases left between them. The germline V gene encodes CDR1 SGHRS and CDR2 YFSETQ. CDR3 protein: CASQFQETQYF. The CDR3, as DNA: TGCGCCAGCCAATTCCAAGAGACCCAGTACTTC. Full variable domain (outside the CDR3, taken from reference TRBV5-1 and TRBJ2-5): KAGVTQTPRYLIKTRGQQVTLSCSPISGHRSVSWYQQTPGQGLQFLFEYFSETQRNKGNFPGRFSGRQFSNSRSEMNVSTLELGDSALYLCASQFQETQYFGPGTRLLVL.

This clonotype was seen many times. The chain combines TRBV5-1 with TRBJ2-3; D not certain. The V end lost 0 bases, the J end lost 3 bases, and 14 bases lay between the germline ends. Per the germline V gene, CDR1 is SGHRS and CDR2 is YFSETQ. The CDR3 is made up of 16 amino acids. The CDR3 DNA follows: TGCGCCAGCAGCTTGGCACGGAGTGGACCAACAGATACGCAGTATTTT. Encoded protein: CASSLARSGPTDTQYF.

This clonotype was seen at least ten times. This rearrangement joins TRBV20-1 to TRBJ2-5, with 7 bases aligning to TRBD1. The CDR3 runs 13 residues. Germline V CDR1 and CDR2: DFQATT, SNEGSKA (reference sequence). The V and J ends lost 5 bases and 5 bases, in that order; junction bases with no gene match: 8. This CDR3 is CSAGQTGMETQYF. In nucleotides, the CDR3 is TGCAGTGCTGGACAGACAGGGATGGAGACCCAGTACTTC.

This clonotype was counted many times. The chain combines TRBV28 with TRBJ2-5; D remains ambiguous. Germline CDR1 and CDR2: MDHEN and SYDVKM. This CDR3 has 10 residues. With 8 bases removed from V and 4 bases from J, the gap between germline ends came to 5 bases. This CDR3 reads CASAGETQYF. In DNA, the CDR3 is TGTGCCAGCGCTGGAGAGACCCAGTACTTC.

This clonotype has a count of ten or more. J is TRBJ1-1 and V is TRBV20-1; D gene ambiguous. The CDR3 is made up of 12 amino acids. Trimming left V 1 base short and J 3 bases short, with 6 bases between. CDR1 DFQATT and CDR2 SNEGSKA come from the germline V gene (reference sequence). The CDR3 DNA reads TGCAGTGCTAGAGTGTATGACACTGAAGCTTTCTTT. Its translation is CSARVYDTEAFF.

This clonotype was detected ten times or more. CDR3 nucleotides: TGTGCCAGCAGTTTAGCCCAAGAGACCCAGTACTTC. Translation: CASSLAQETQYF. The rearrangement uses TRBV12-3 or TRBV12-4 and TRBJ2-5; D is unresolved. This CDR3 is built from 12 residues. V was pared by 0 bases and J by 1 base, with 0 bases between.

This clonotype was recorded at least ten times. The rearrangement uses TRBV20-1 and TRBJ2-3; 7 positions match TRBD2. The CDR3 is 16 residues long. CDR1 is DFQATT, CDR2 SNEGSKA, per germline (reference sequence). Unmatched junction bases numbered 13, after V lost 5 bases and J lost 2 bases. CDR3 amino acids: CSALTPAAGITDTQYF. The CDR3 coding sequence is TGCAGTGCTCTTACTCCGGCAGCGGGGATCACAGATACGCAGTATTTT.